Listed below are T cell receptor beta chains from one sample, sequenced in a study of T-cell reconstitution after alpha-beta-depleted transplantation in children. TCRdb used MiXCR to reprocess the PCR reads, holding one entry per CDR3 protein. Of some 530,000 distinct CDR3 sequences listed, approximately 12% are singletons. Specimen: PBMCs from the stem cell graft donor, collected from the stem cell graft. These receptors originate from a human donor who donated a stem cell graft to a child with combined immunodeficiency. Each CDR3 is given with its conserved first and last residue. D genes are given only for firm matches. A row's size may be missing; if present it is once, few, many or a size class.

D gene: .; clone size: few; J gene: TRBJ2-7; V gene: TRBV7-2; CDR3 DNA: TGTGCCAGCAGCTTAGAAGACTGGGGCTACGAGCAGTACTTC; CDR3 protein: CASSLEDWGYEQYF
D gene: TRBD2; clone size: .; J gene: TRBJ2-3; V gene: TRBV11-2; CDR3 DNA: TGTGCCAGCAGCCCTCCGGGACTAGCGGGATTGACGGCAGATACGCAGTATTTT; CDR3 protein: CASSPPGLAGLTADTQYF
D gene: TRBD1; clone size: few; J gene: TRBJ2-1; V gene: TRBV10-3; CDR3 DNA: TGTGCCACCAGTACGGGCGGACAGGGGCCCACCTACAATGAGCAGTTCTTC; CDR3 protein: CATSTGGQGPTYNEQFF
D gene: TRBD1; clone size: many; J gene: TRBJ2-7; V gene: TRBV28; CDR3 DNA: TGTGCCACGGCGGAGGGACAGGGCTCCTACGAGCAGTACTTC; CDR3 protein: CATAEGQGSYEQYF
D gene: TRBD2; clone size: .; J gene: TRBJ2-3; V gene: TRBV20-1; CDR3 DNA: TGCAGTGCCCTCTGGACTAGCGGGAGAACAGATACGCAGTATTTT; CDR3 protein: CSALWTSGRTDTQYF
D gene: .; clone size: .; J gene: TRBJ1-1; V gene: TRBV10-3; CDR3 DNA: TGTGCCATCAGTGAGTCGAGTCGGCGGGAAGCTTTCTTT; CDR3 protein: CAISESSRREAFF
D gene: TRBD2; clone size: few; J gene: TRBJ2-7; V gene: TRBV4-3; CDR3 DNA: TGCGCCAGCAGCCAAGGAGTACTAGCGAGCGAGCAGTACTTC; CDR3 protein: CASSQGVLASEQYF
D gene: TRBD2; clone size: few; J gene: TRBJ2-7; V gene: TRBV15; CDR3 DNA: TGTGCCACCAGCAGAGAGCGGGGGGGAAGTTACGAGCAGTACTTC; CDR3 protein: CATSRERGGSYEQYF
D gene: TRBD2; clone size: .; J gene: TRBJ2-3; V gene: TRBV20-1; CDR3 DNA: TGCAGTGCTAGCGAACCTCTAGCGGGGGGTGGCACAGATACGCAGTATTTT; CDR3 protein: CSASEPLAGGGTDTQYF
D gene: .; clone size: many; J gene: TRBJ2-5; V gene: TRBV2; CDR3 DNA: TGTGCCAGTGCGGTTGCGGAAGGGGAAGAGACCCAGTACTTC; CDR3 protein: CASAVAEGEETQYF
D gene: .; clone size: few; J gene: TRBJ2-7; V gene: TRBV6-1; CDR3 DNA: TGTGCCAGCAGGCGAGGTCCTTCCTACGAGCAGTACTTC; CDR3 protein: CASRRGPSYEQYF
D gene: .; clone size: .; J gene: TRBJ1-5; V gene: TRBV9; CDR3 DNA: TGTGCCAGCAGCGTAGGAGGGCTCAGCAATCAGCCCCAGCATTTT; CDR3 protein: CASSVGGLSNQPQHF
D gene: TRBD1; clone size: many; J gene: TRBJ2-5; V gene: TRBV5-1; CDR3 DNA: TGCGCCAGCACGAGAAGGGACAGGCCTGAGACCCAGTACTTC; CDR3 protein: CASTRRDRPETQYF
D gene: .; clone size: many; J gene: TRBJ1-5; V gene: TRBV15; CDR3 DNA: TGTGCCACCAGCAAGGTGGGTCAGCCCCAGCATTTT; CDR3 protein: CATSKVGQPQHF
D gene: .; clone size: .; J gene: TRBJ2-5; V gene: TRBV7-6; CDR3 DNA: TGTGCCAGCAGCCTCACCCCAATACGACAAGAGACCCAGTACTTC; CDR3 protein: CASSLTPIRQETQYF
D gene: TRBD2; clone size: many; J gene: TRBJ2-5; V gene: TRBV10-3; CDR3 DNA: TGTGCCATCAGTGGTTCGGAGGGACTAGCGGGGGGGCCGGAGGAGACCCAGTACTTC; CDR3 protein: CAISGSEGLAGGPEETQYF
D gene: TRBD1; clone size: .; J gene: TRBJ1-5; V gene: TRBV7-9; CDR3 DNA: TGTGCCAGCAGCGACAGGGTCGGTGATCAGCCCCAGCATTTT; CDR3 protein: CASSDRVGDQPQHF
D gene: TRBD1; clone size: .; J gene: TRBJ1-5; V gene: TRBV3-1; CDR3 DNA: TGTGCCAGCAGCACCCGGGACAGGGGGCGGGTTGGACAGCCCCAGCATTTT; CDR3 protein: CASSTRDRGRVGQPQHF
D gene: .; clone size: .; J gene: TRBJ2-7; V gene: TRBV10-3; CDR3 DNA: TGTGCCATCAGTGAGTCGAAACAACGCGAGCAGTACTTC; CDR3 protein: CAISESKQREQYF
D gene: .; clone size: .; J gene: TRBJ2-2; V gene: TRBV29-1; CDR3 DNA: TGCAGCGTTGAACCTGGGGCGAACACCGGGGAGCTGTTTTTT; CDR3 protein: CSVEPGANTGELFF
D gene: .; clone size: .; J gene: TRBJ2-3; V gene: TRBV15; CDR3 DNA: TGTGCCACCAGCAGGGCCCACGGGGACACAGATACGCAGTATTTT; CDR3 protein: CATSRAHGDTDTQYF
D gene: .; clone size: few; J gene: TRBJ2-2; V gene: TRBV6-2/TRBV6-3; CDR3 DNA: TGTGCCAGCAGTGACGCACCCGGGGAGCTGTTTTTT; CDR3 protein: CASSDAPGELFF
D gene: TRBD2; clone size: .; J gene: TRBJ2-5; V gene: TRBV9; CDR3 DNA: TGTGCCAGCTCCGGGAGGAACCTTCAAGAGACCCAGTACTTC; CDR3 protein: CASSGRNLQETQYF
D gene: .; clone size: few; J gene: TRBJ2-1; V gene: TRBV6-2/TRBV6-3; CDR3 DNA: TGTGCCAGCAGTAGGGGGAGGGGTCTCGAGCAGTTCTTC; CDR3 protein: CASSRGRGLEQFF
D gene: .; clone size: few; J gene: TRBJ2-1; V gene: TRBV12-3/TRBV12-4; CDR3 DNA: TGTGCCAGCAGTCAACCCAACAGGGAGGATTACAATGAGCAGTTCTTC; CDR3 protein: CASSQPNREDYNEQFF
D gene: TRBD2; clone size: many; J gene: TRBJ2-5; V gene: TRBV29-1; CDR3 DNA: TGCAGCGCCATGACTAGCGGGAGGACACAGACCCAGTACTTC; CDR3 protein: CSAMTSGRTQTQYF
D gene: TRBD2; clone size: many; J gene: TRBJ2-3; V gene: TRBV27; CDR3 DNA: TGTGCCAGCAGTTTCGGCGGGGGGGCCGCAGATACGCAGTATTTT; CDR3 protein: CASSFGGGAADTQYF
D gene: .; clone size: few; J gene: TRBJ2-7; V gene: TRBV20-1; CDR3 DNA: TGCAGTGCTAGAGATATGAGTGGGACCTCCTACGAGCAGTACTTC; CDR3 protein: CSARDMSGTSYEQYF
D gene: .; clone size: few; J gene: TRBJ1-2; V gene: TRBV6-1; CDR3 DNA: TGTGCCAGCAGTGAAACAGGCGGCAGCCTGACTAACTATGGCTACACCTTC; CDR3 protein: CASSETGGSLTNYGYTF
D gene: .; clone size: .; J gene: TRBJ1-1; V gene: TRBV25-1; CDR3 DNA: TGTGCCAGCAGTGAATGGGGCCGGGCCTTGAACACTGAAGCTTTCTTT; CDR3 protein: CASSEWGRALNTEAFF
D gene: TRBD2; clone size: few; J gene: TRBJ2-1; V gene: TRBV5-1; CDR3 DNA: TGCGCCAGCGGGGTTGGGACTAGCGAGATTGGTGAGCAGTTCTTC; CDR3 protein: CASGVGTSEIGEQFF
D gene: TRBD2; clone size: .; J gene: TRBJ2-7; V gene: TRBV5-1; CDR3 DNA: TGCGCCAGCAGCCTCGGACTAGCACGGAGCTCCTACGAGCAGTACTTC; CDR3 protein: CASSLGLARSSYEQYF
D gene: .; clone size: few; J gene: TRBJ2-1; V gene: TRBV13; CDR3 DNA: TGTGCCAGCAAACCGGGACCAAACTCCTACAATGAGCAGTTCTTC; CDR3 protein: CASKPGPNSYNEQFF
D gene: TRBD1; clone size: many; J gene: TRBJ2-7; V gene: TRBV20-1; CDR3 DNA: TGCAGTGCTAGAGAAGACAGGGGTTTCTACGAGCAGTACTTC; CDR3 protein: CSAREDRGFYEQYF
D gene: TRBD1; clone size: .; J gene: TRBJ2-7; V gene: TRBV6-2/TRBV6-3; CDR3 DNA: TGTGCCAGCAGCCCGGGACAGGGGCTTACCTACGAGCAGTACTTC; CDR3 protein: CASSPGQGLTYEQYF
D gene: TRBD2; clone size: many; J gene: TRBJ2-1; V gene: TRBV12-3/TRBV12-4; CDR3 DNA: TGTGCCAGCAGTTTCCCGGGGGGGGGAAGGGATGAGCAGTTCTTC; CDR3 protein: CASSFPGGGRDEQFF
D gene: TRBD1; clone size: few; J gene: TRBJ2-7; V gene: TRBV29-1; CDR3 DNA: TGCAGCGTTTTGACAGGGGGCTCGGAAGAGCAGTACTTC; CDR3 protein: CSVLTGGSEEQYF
D gene: TRBD2; clone size: many; J gene: TRBJ2-3; V gene: TRBV7-6; CDR3 DNA: TGTGCCAGCAGCTACCGAGCCGGGAGGGAAGATACGCAGTATTTT; CDR3 protein: CASSYRAGREDTQYF
D gene: TRBD1; clone size: few; J gene: TRBJ1-2; V gene: TRBV5-1; CDR3 DNA: TGCGCCAGCAGGATGACAGGGGCCAATAACTATGGCTACACCTTC; CDR3 protein: CASRMTGANNYGYTF
D gene: TRBD2; clone size: many; J gene: TRBJ2-3; V gene: TRBV7-2; CDR3 DNA: TGTGCCAGCAGCTTAGTTAGCGGGGGTGCAGATACGCAGTATTTT; CDR3 protein: CASSLVSGGADTQYF
D gene: TRBD2; clone size: few; J gene: TRBJ2-5; V gene: TRBV12-3/TRBV12-4; CDR3 DNA: TGTGCCAGCAGTGCCGCGGGGGGCGAAGAGACCCAGTACTTC; CDR3 protein: CASSAAGGEETQYF
D gene: .; clone size: few; J gene: TRBJ2-5; V gene: TRBV20-1; CDR3 DNA: TGCAGTGCTAGGATGGGGGAGTGGGAGACCCAGTACTTC; CDR3 protein: CSARMGEWETQYF
D gene: .; clone size: many; J gene: TRBJ2-5; V gene: TRBV29-1; CDR3 DNA: TGCAGCGTTGAAGAAAATAGGTCGGAGACCCAGTACTTC; CDR3 protein: CSVEENRSETQYF
D gene: TRBD1; clone size: many; J gene: TRBJ2-7; V gene: TRBV27; CDR3 DNA: TGTGCCAGCAGTTTATCCGGACAGGTGGACTACGAGCAGTACTTC; CDR3 protein: CASSLSGQVDYEQYF
D gene: .; clone size: many; J gene: TRBJ2-2; V gene: TRBV12-3/TRBV12-4; CDR3 DNA: TGTGCCAGCAGCCCTAACGGACCATCGAACACCGGGGAGCTGTTTTTT; CDR3 protein: CASSPNGPSNTGELFF
D gene: .; clone size: many; J gene: TRBJ1-2; V gene: TRBV6-5; CDR3 DNA: TGTGCCAGCAGTTACGCAGGGCTTAAGGGCTACACCTTC; CDR3 protein: CASSYAGLKGYTF
D gene: TRBD1; clone size: many; J gene: TRBJ2-2; V gene: TRBV12-3/TRBV12-4; CDR3 DNA: TGTGCCAGCAGTCGCCGACAGGGTGACACCGGGGAGCTGTTTTTT; CDR3 protein: CASSRRQGDTGELFF
D gene: .; clone size: many; J gene: TRBJ1-3; V gene: TRBV6-5; CDR3 DNA: TGTGCCAGCAGACTAGACAGCTACTCTGGAAACACCATATATTTT; CDR3 protein: CASRLDSYSGNTIYF
D gene: .; clone size: few; J gene: TRBJ2-5; V gene: TRBV6-1; CDR3 DNA: TGTGCCAGCAGATCGGGGACTGACTGGCAATTCGCCCAGTACTTC; CDR3 protein: CASRSGTDWQFAQYF
D gene: TRBD1; clone size: many; J gene: TRBJ2-7; V gene: TRBV11-3; CDR3 DNA: TGTGCCAGCAGCTCGGCCCGACAGGGCGGTGAGCAGTACTTC; CDR3 protein: CASSSARQGGEQYF
D gene: TRBD2; clone size: few; J gene: TRBJ2-7; V gene: TRBV27; CDR3 DNA: TGTGCCAGCAGTTTATTAGGGACTAGTTTATCCTACGAGCAGTACTTC; CDR3 protein: CASSLLGTSLSYEQYF